The rows below give T cell receptor beta chains drawn from one sample of a study of CD8 T cells in ankylosing spondylitis. One entry per CDR3 protein, called by TCRdb with MiXCR from the 5' RACE reads. The sample yields approximately 180,000 distinct CDR3 sequences, around a sixth seen once. The specimen was blood, either unsorted or a sorted T cell fraction (not recorded which). These TCRs come from a male donor between 10 and 30 years old with ankylosing spondylitis or in good health (not recorded which). Each CDR3 is given with its conserved first and last residue. D genes are given only for firm matches. Some rows have no size entry. The others give once, few or many, or a class for an expanded clone.

v_call	clone_size	j_call	d_call	cdr3_aa	cdr3_nt
TRBV5-1	many	TRBJ2-1	TRBD2	CASSPREVYSYNEQFF	TGCGCCAGCAGCCCCCGGGAGGTCTACTCCTACAATGAGCAGTTCTTC
TRBV7-9	many	TRBJ2-1	TRBD2	CASSLVLAGVVNDEQFF	TGTGCCAGCAGCTTAGTACTAGCGGGAGTAGTTAACGATGAGCAGTTCTTC
TRBV12-3/TRBV12-4	many	TRBJ2-1	-	CASSFERVGEQFF	TGTGCCAGCAGTTTCGAGAGGGTTGGTGAGCAGTTCTTC
TRBV6-2/TRBV6-3	many	TRBJ1-1	-	CASSYERGTEAFF	TGTGCCAGCAGTTACGAAAGGGGCACTGAAGCTTTCTTT
TRBV29-1	many	TRBJ1-4	TRBD1	CSVHLDRVGEKLFF	TGCAGCGTACATCTGGACAGGGTGGGTGAAAAACTGTTTTTT
TRBV3-1	many	TRBJ2-2	TRBD2	CASSATSGRIPGELFF	TGTGCCAGCAGTGCAACTAGCGGGAGGATTCCCGGGGAGCTGTTTTTT
TRBV12-3/TRBV12-4	many	TRBJ2-7	-	CASSLSWGAALDEQYF	TGTGCCAGCAGTTTATCGTGGGGGGCTGCCCTCGACGAGCAGTACTTC
TRBV12-3/TRBV12-4	-	TRBJ2-3	-	CATDVDTQYF	TGTGCCACGGACGTGGATACGCAGTATTTT
TRBV6-5	-	TRBJ2-1	TRBD2	CASSYSSSGINEQFF	TGTGCCAGCAGTTACTCGAGTAGCGGGATAAATGAGCAGTTCTTC
TRBV20-1	-	TRBJ1-2	-	CSARDLGLLNGYTF	TGCAGTGCTAGAGATTTGGGCTTACTGAATGGCTACACCTTC
TRBV6-1	many	TRBJ1-5	TRBD1	CASRDRGSNQPQHF	TGTGCCAGCAGGGACAGGGGTAGCAATCAGCCCCAGCATTTT
TRBV5-1	many	TRBJ2-2	TRBD2	CASSSAGGSTGELFF	TGCGCCAGCAGCTCAGCGGGAGGCTCCACCGGGGAGCTGTTTTTT
TRBV20-1	many	TRBJ2-1	-	CSARGKGSRLSYNEQFF	TGCAGTGCTAGAGGAAAGGGCTCCCGGCTCTCCTACAATGAGCAGTTCTTC
TRBV10-3	many	TRBJ1-2	-	CAISNIEGVGYTF	TGTGCCATCAGTAACATTGAGGGGGTTGGCTACACCTTC
TRBV7-2	many	TRBJ2-1	-	CASSPQRTEQFF	TGTGCCAGCAGCCCGCAGCGGACTGAGCAGTTCTTC
TRBV7-9	-	TRBJ2-1	-	CASSLEAGPLNEQFF	TGTGCCAGCAGCTTAGAGGCGGGACCCCTCAATGAGCAGTTCTTC
TRBV27	-	TRBJ2-5	-	CASRALTGSQETQYF	TGTGCCAGCAGGGCCCTTACAGGGAGCCAAGAGACCCAGTACTTC
TRBV9	many	TRBJ2-5	TRBD2	CASSVATGGETQYF	TGTGCCAGCAGCGTAGCTACGGGGGGGGAGACCCAGTACTTC
TRBV4-3	many	TRBJ1-5	-	CASSQDMGGPQHF	TGCGCCAGCAGCCAAGATATGGGGGGGCCCCAGCATTTT
TRBV7-8	many	TRBJ2-5	-	CASSIQETQYF	TGTGCCAGCAGCATTCAAGAGACCCAGTACTTC
TRBV2	many	TRBJ2-2	TRBD2	CASLAGAGAGELFF	TGTGCCAGTCTAGCGGGAGCTGGCGCCGGGGAGCTGTTTTTT
TRBV5-1	many	TRBJ2-1	-	CASSPFVNLGYNEQFF	TGCGCCAGCAGCCCCTTTGTGAATTTGGGTTACAATGAGCAGTTCTTC
TRBV28	many	TRBJ1-1	-	CASSREMMMEAFF	TGTGCCAGCAGTAGGGAGATGATGATGGAAGCTTTCTTT
TRBV20-1	-	TRBJ2-3	-	CSARYRTYEKDTQYF	TGCAGTGCTAGATACCGGACATATGAAAAAGATACGCAGTATTTT
TRBV5-1	many	TRBJ1-1	-	CASSLEYSNTEAFF	TGCGCCAGCAGCTTGGAATACAGCAACACTGAAGCTTTCTTT
TRBV20-1	-	TRBJ2-7	TRBD2	CTPVSLTGGSYEQYF	TGCACCCCCGTTTCGTTAACGGGAGGGTCCTACGAGCAGTACTTC
TRBV21-1	many	TRBJ1-6	-	CASSKVSEGKGNSPLHF	TGTGCCAGCAGCAAAGTCTCTGAGGGGAAAGGGAATTCACCCCTCCACTTT
TRBV7-9	many	TRBJ2-1	TRBD2	CASSSTSGWTHEQFF	TGTGCCAGCAGCTCGACTAGCGGGTGGACCCATGAGCAGTTCTTC
TRBV9	many	TRBJ2-1	TRBD2	CASSEGAGGSNEQFF	TGTGCCAGCAGCGAGGGAGCGGGAGGATCGAATGAGCAGTTCTTC
TRBV20-1	-	TRBJ2-7	TRBD1	CSASPGQDYEQYF	TGCAGTGCTAGTCCGGGACAGGACTACGAGCAGTACTTC
TRBV19	-	TRBJ2-7	-	CASSIEGAGYEQYF	TGTGCCAGTAGTATAGAGGGGGCTGGCTACGAGCAGTACTTC
TRBV11-2	few	TRBJ1-3	-	CASSVSLGSGNTIYF	TGTGCCAGCAGCGTCTCCTTGGGCTCTGGAAACACCATATATTTT
TRBV7-8	many	TRBJ1-5	-	CASSLARSPISRDPNQPQHF	TGTGCCAGCAGCTTAGCTAGAAGCCCCATTTCCCGGGACCCCAATCAGCCCCAGCATTTT
TRBV20-1	-	TRBJ2-3	TRBD2	CSASSSGVTDTQYF	TGCAGTGCTAGTTCCAGCGGGGTCACAGATACGCAGTATTTT
TRBV6-6	many	TRBJ2-5	TRBD1	CASSPTQAGTGLETQYF	TGTGCCAGCAGTCCAACTCAGGCTGGGACAGGGCTTGAGACCCAGTACTTC
TRBV20-1	many	TRBJ2-7	-	CSAQGGPQSSYEQYF	TGCAGTGCTCAGGGAGGACCCCAAAGCTCCTACGAGCAGTACTTC
TRBV27	many	TRBJ1-6	-	CASGFDSPLHF	TGTGCCAGCGGTTTCGATTCACCCCTCCACTTT
TRBV29-1	many	TRBJ2-5	-	CSVQIAETQYF	TGCAGCGTTCAAATCGCTGAGACCCAGTACTTC
TRBV19	many	TRBJ2-1	-	CASSRIRDHNEQFF	TGTGCCAGTAGTAGAATCCGGGACCACAATGAGCAGTTCTTC
TRBV28	many	TRBJ2-3	-	CASAGGRADTQYF	TGTGCCAGTGCAGGGGGGAGGGCAGATACGCAGTATTTT
TRBV10-3	few	TRBJ2-7	-	CAISPGAGSYEQYF	TGTGCCATCAGTCCGGGAGCGGGCTCCTACGAGCAGTACTTC
TRBV7-8	many	TRBJ2-1	TRBD2	CASSLGGTSGYNEQFF	TGTGCCAGCAGCTTAGGGGGGACTAGCGGGTACAATGAGCAGTTCTTC
TRBV4-3	few	TRBJ2-5	TRBD2	CASSQGLAGQETQYF	TGCGCCAGCAGCCAAGGGCTAGCGGGGCAAGAGACCCAGTACTTC